The 9 T cell receptor beta chains below all came from one sample that was sequenced in a study of shared clonotypes between healthy human individuals. Libraries were prepared by immunoSEQ multiplex PCR; TCRdb keeps only in-frame clonotypes and omits some of them. The profile shows 150,000 to 200,000 clones, 85% to 95% of them singletons. The sample comprised naive CD4+ T cells sorted from blood. Subset meaning: CD45RA+ positively selected. The receptors originated from a woman aged 25 to 39 in good health.

This clone has just one count. The chain employs TRBV6-5 and TRBJ1-4; a possible D gene is TRBD1 (5 bases). The ends were cut back, 4 bases at V and 8 bases at J, with 20 bases in the middle. Germline values: CDR1 MNHEY, CDR2 SVGAGI. CDR3 size: 16 residues. CDR3 protein: CASSSQGLGVQEKLFF. As DNA, the CDR3 is TGTGCCAGCAGTTCACAAGGGCTAGGGGTTCAGGAAAAACTGTTTTTT.

V is TRBV4-1 and J is TRBJ1-1; D uncertain. Trimming removed 1 base at V and 0 bases at J, with 12 bases between. Per the germline V gene, CDR1 is MGHRA and CDR2 is YSYEKL. This CDR3 contains 16 residues. The DNA of the CDR3 is TGCGCCAGCAGCCAAGCCACTTTGGGGATGAACACTGAAGCTTTCTTT. It yields the protein CASSQATLGMNTEAFF.

V and J are TRBV10-1 and TRBJ1-1, with D perhaps matching TRBD1 (5 bases). Germline assignment: CDR1 WNHNN and CDR2 SYGVQD (reference sequence). The ends were cut back, 0 bases at V and 10 bases at J, with 15 bases in the middle. This CDR3 region has 14 residues. In nucleotides, the CDR3 is TGCGCCAGCAGTGAGTCTCGTCAGGGCGGCAGAGCTTTCTTT. Protein product: CASSESRQGGRAFF.

The rearrangement links TRBV7-8 to TRBJ2-1; D remains unclear. V was trimmed by 1 base and J by 0 bases, leaving 7 bases between them. Germline V gene sequence: CDR1 SGHVS, CDR2 FQNEAQ. This CDR3 spans 15 amino acids. CDR3 nucleotide sequence: TGTGCCAGCAGCTTAGGACCGAGCTCCTACAATGAGCAGTTCTTC. It translates to CASSLGPSSYNEQFF.

The chain joins TRBV15 to TRBJ2-7; D gene uncertain. The germline V and J ends were trimmed by 1 base and 1 base, with 17 bases remaining between them. This CDR3 comprises 17 residues. CDR1 LNHNV and CDR2 YYDKDF come from the germline V gene (reference sequence). Here the CDR3 reads CATSRGEEWKSSYEQYF. Written as DNA, the CDR3 is TGTGCCACCAGCAGAGGAGAGGAATGGAAATCTTCCTACGAGCAGTACTTC.

This sequence joins TRBV6-5 and TRBJ1-4; 7 bases fit TRBD1. The germline V gene encodes CDR1 MNHEY and CDR2 SVGAGI. V trimming: 4 bases; J trimming: 0 bases; junction bases outside the gene matches: 2. CDR3 size: 15 residues. CDR3 nucleotides: TGTGCCAGCAGTTCCCAGGGGGCAACTAATGAAAAACTGTTTTTT. Its protein product is CASSSQGATNEKLFF.

This chain links TRBV6-1 with TRBJ1-2; the D gene is possibly TRBD1 (5 bases). The CDR3 spans 14 residues. Germline V gene sequence: CDR1 MNHNS, CDR2 SASEGT. The germline V and J ends were trimmed by 4 bases and 8 bases, with 17 bases remaining between them. The CDR3 DNA reads TGTGCCAGCAGTGGGGGGACCTACTCATGGGGCTACACCTTC. It specifies CASSGGTYSWGYTF.

CDR3 nucleotides: TGTGCCTGGAGTCGCCATAGCGGGAGGGCCAAGGATACGCAGTATTTT. Amino acids: CAWSRHSGRAKDTQYF. The V and J genes are TRBV30 and TRBJ2-3; 11 positions match TRBD2. Germline CDR1 reads GTSNPN; CDR2 reads SVGIG (reference sequence). V gave up 2 bases and J gave up 6 bases; unmatched junction bases: 10. The CDR3 is 16 residues long. The full variable domain, rest sourced from reference TRBV30 and TRBJ2-3, is SQTIHQWPATLVQPVGSPLSLECTVEGTSNPNLYWYRQAAGRGLQLLFYSVGIGQISSEVPQNLSASRPQDRQFILSSKKLLLSDSGFYLCAWSRHSGRAKDTQYFGPGTRLTVL.

This rearrangement joins TRBV5-6 to TRBJ2-7; possibly TRBD2 for D (7 bases). The germline V gene encodes CDR1 SGHDT and CDR2 YYEEEE. The CDR3 has 14 residues. With 6 bases removed from V and 7 bases from J, the gap between germline ends came to 20 bases. DNA of the CDR3: TGTGCCAGCACCCTTAGGGGAGGGGGTGATGAGCAGTACTTC. Translating it yields CASTLRGGGDEQYF.